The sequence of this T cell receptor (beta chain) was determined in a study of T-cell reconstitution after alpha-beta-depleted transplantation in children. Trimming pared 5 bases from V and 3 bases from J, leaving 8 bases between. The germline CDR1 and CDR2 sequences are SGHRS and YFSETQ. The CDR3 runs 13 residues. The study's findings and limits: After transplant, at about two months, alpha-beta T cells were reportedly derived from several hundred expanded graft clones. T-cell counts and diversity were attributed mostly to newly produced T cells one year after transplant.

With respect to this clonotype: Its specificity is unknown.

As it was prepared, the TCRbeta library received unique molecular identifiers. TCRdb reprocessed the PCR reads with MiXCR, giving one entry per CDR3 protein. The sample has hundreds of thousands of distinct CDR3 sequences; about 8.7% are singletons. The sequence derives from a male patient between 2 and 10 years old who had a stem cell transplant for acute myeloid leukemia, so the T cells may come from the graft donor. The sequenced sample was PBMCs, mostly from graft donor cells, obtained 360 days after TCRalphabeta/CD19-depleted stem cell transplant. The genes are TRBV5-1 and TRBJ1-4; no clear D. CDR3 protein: CASSEGSNEKLFF. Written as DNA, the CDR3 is TGCGCCAGCAGTGAGGGCTCTAATGAAAAACTGTTTTTT.